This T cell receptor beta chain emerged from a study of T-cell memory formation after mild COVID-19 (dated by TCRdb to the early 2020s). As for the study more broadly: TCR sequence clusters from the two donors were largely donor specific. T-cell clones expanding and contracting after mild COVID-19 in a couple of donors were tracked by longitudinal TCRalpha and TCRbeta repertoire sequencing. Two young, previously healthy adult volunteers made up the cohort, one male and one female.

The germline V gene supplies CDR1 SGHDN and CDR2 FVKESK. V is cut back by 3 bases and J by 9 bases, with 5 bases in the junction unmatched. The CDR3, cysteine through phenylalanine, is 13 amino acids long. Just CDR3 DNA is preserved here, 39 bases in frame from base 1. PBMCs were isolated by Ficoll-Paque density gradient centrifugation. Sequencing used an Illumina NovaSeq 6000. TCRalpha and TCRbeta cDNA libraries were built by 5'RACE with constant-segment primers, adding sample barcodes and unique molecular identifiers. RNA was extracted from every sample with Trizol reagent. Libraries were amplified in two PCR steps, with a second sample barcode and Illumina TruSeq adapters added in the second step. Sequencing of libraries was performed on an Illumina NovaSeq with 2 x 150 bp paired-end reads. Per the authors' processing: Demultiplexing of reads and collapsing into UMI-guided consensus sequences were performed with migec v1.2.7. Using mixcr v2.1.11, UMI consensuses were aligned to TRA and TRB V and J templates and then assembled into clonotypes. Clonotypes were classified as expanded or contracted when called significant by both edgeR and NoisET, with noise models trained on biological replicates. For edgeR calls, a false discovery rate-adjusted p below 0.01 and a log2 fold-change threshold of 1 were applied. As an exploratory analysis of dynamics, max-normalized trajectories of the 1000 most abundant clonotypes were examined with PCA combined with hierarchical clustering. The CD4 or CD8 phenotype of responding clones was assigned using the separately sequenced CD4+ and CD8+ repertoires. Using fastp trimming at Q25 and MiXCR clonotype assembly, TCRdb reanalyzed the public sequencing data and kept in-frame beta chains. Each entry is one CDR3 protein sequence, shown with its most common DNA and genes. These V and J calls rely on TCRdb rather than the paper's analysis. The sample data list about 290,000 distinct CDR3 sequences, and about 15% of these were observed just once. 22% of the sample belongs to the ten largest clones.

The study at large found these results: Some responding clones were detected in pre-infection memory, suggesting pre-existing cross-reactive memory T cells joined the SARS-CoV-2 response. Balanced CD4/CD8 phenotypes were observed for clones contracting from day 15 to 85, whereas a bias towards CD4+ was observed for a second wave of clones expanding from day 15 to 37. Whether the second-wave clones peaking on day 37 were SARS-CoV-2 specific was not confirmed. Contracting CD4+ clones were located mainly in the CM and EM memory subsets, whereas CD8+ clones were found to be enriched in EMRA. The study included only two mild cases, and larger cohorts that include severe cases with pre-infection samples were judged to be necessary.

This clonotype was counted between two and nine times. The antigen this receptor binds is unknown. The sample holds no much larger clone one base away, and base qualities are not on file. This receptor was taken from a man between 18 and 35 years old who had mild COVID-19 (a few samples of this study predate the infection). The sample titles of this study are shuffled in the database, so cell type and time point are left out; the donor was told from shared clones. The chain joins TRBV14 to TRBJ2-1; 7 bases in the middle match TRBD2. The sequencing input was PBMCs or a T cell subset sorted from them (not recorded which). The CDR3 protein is CASSQSSGGEQFF. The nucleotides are TGTGCCAGCAGCCAGTCTTCGGGAGGTGAGCAGTTCTTC.